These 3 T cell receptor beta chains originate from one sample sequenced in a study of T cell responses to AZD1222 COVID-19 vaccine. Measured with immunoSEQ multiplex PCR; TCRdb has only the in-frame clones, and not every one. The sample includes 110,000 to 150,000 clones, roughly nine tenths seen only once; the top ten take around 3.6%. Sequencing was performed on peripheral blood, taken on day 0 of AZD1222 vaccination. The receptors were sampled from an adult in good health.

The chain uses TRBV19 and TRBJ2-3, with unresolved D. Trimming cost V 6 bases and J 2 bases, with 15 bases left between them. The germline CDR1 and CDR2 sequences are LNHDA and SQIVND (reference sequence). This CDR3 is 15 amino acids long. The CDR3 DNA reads TGTGCCAGTAGCCCTGGGCGTGTGCACACAGATACGCAGTATTTT. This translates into CASSPGRVHTDTQYF.

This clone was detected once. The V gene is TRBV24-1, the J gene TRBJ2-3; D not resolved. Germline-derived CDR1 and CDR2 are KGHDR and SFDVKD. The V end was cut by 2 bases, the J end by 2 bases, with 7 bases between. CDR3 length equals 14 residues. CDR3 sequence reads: CATSDSTATDTQYF. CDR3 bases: TGTGCCACCAGTGATTCCACGGCCACAGATACGCAGTATTTT.

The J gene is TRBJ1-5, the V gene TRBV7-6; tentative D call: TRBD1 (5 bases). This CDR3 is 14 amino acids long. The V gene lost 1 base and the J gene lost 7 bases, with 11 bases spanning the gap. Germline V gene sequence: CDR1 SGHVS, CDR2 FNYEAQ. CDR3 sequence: CASSLGGARQPQHF. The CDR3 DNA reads TGTGCCAGCAGCTTAGGGGGCGCCAGACAGCCCCAGCATTTT. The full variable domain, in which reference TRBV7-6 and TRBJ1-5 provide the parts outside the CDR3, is GAGVSQSPRYKVTKRGQDVALRCDPISGHVSLYWYRQALGQGPEFLTYFNYEAQQDKSGLPNDRFSAERPEGSISTLTIQRTEQRDSAMYRCASSLGGARQPQHFGDGTRLSIL.